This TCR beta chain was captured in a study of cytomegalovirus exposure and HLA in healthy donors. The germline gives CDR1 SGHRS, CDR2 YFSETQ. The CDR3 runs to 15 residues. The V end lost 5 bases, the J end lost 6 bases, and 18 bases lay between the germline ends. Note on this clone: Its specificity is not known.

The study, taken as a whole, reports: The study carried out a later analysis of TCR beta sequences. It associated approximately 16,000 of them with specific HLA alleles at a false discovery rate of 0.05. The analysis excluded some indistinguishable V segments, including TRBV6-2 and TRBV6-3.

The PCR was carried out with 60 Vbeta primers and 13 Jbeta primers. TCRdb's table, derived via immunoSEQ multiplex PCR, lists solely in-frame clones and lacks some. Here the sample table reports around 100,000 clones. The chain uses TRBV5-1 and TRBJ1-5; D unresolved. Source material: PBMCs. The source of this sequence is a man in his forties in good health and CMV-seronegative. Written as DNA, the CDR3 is TGCGCCAGCAGGGTCCTACCCGGGGAGGGTCAGCCCCAGCATTTT. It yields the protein CASRVLPGEGQPQHF.